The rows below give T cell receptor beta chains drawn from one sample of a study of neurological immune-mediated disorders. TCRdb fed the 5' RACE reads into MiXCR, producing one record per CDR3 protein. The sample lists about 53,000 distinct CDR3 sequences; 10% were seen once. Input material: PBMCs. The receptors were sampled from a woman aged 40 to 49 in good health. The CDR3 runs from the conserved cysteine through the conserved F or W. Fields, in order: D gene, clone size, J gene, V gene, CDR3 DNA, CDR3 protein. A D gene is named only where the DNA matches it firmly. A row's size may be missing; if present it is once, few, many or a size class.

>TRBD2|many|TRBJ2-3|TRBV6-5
TGTGCCAGCAGTTACTTGCCGCTAGCGGGAGATACGCAGTATTTT
CASSYLPLAGDTQYF
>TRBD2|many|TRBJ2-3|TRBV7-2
TGTGCCAGCAGCGACGAAGGACTAGCGTCTAGCACAGATACGCAGTATTTT
CASSDEGLASSTDTQYF
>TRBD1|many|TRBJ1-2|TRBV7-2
TGTGCCAGCAGCGATTACGACAGGGTAGCTGGCTACACCTTC
CASSDYDRVAGYTF
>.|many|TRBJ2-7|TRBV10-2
TGCGCCAGCAGGGAAGGTGACGCGGCCTACGAGCAGTACTTC
CASREGDAAYEQYF
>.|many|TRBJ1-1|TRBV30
TGTGCCTGGAGTGTCGGTGGCGAAACTGAAGCTTTCTTT
CAWSVGGETEAFF
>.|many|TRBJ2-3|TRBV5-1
TGCGCCAGCAGCGGTAACACAGATACGCAGTATTTT
CASSGNTDTQYF
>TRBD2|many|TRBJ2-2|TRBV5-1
TGCGCCAGCAGCTTGGCCCTAGCGGGAGTCGGGGAGCTGTTTTTT
CASSLALAGVGELFF
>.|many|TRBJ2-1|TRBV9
TGTGCCAGCAGCGTAGCTCTGGGGGCGCGTTACAATGAGCAGTTCTTC
CASSVALGARYNEQFF
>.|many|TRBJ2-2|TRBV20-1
TGCAGTGCTAGCCCCGGCGGGTTGAGCGGGGAGCTGTTTTTT
CSASPGGLSGELFF
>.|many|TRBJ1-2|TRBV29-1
TGCAGCGTACAAGGGGATTCAGGATCCAACTATGGCTACACCTTC
CSVQGDSGSNYGYTF
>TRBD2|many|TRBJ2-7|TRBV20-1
TGCAGTGCTAGAGGGGTGGGACTAGCGGGGGACTCCTACGAGCAGTACTTC
CSARGVGLAGDSYEQYF
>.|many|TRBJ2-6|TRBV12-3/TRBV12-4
TGTGCCAGCAGTTTAGCGCTCAGCTCTGGGGCCAACGTCCTGACTTTC
CASSLALSSGANVLTF
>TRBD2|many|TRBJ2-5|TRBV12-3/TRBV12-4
TGTGCCAGCAGTTCCCAGACTAGCGGGGCCTCGACCCAGTACTTC
CASSSQTSGASTQYF
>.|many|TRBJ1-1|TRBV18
TGTGCCAGCTCACCCGGGGGATGGGACACTGAAGCTTTCTTT
CASSPGGWDTEAFF
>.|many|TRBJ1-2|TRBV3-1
TGTGCCAGCAGCCATCCAACGACAGGTCCTCTAGGTGGCTACACCTTC
CASSHPTTGPLGGYTF
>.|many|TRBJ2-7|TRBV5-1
TGCGCCAGCAGCCCAAACCAAACAGGAGGTAACTACGAGCAGTACTTC
CASSPNQTGGNYEQYF
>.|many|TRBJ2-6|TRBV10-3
TGTGCCATCAGTCCAGGGAGGTCTAATACTGGGGCCAACGTCCTGACTTTC
CAISPGRSNTGANVLTF
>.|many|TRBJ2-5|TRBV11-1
TGTGCCAGCAGCTTAGGACAGCAAGAGACCCAGTACTTC
CASSLGQQETQYF
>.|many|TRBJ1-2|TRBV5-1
TGCGCCAGCAGCTCTAACGCAGGGGATGGCTACACCTTC
CASSSNAGDGYTF
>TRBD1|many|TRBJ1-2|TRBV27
TGTGCCAGCAGCGCCCCGGGACAGGGGGCGTATGGCTACACCTTC
CASSAPGQGAYGYTF
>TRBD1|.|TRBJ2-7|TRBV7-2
TGTGCCAGCAGCCCAGGGGGCGTACTTACCTACGAGCAGTACTTC
CASSPGGVLTYEQYF
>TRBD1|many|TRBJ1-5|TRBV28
TGTGCCACTGGGACAGGGAACAATCAGCCCCAGCATTTT
CATGTGNNQPQHF
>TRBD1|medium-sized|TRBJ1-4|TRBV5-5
TGTGCCAGCAGCTTGCGAGGGGGCGGGTATGAAAAACTGTTTTTT
CASSLRGGGYEKLFF
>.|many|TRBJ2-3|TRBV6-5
TGTGCCAGCAGTTACTCGGGCGGGATTGGCGCAGATACGCAGTATTTT
CASSYSGGIGADTQYF
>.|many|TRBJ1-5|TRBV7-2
TGTGCCAGCAGCTTATCGCGGGATGGGGGTCAGCCCCAGCATTTT
CASSLSRDGGQPQHF
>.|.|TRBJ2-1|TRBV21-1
TGTGCCAGCAGCCCTCGGGTGGGACAGGCTGTGTCCAATGAGCAGTTCTTC
CASSPRVGQAVSNEQFF
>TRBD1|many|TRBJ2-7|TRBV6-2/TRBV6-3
TGTGCCAGCAGTTACTCGACAGGGGGCTACGAGCAGTACTTC
CASSYSTGGYEQYF
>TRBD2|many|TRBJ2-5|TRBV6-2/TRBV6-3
TGTGCCAGCAGTTCGGGACTAGCGGGAGTGGAGACCCAGTACTTC
CASSSGLAGVETQYF